The TCR beta chain under discussion was sequenced for a study of T cells in tumors and immune-related adverse events. Profiled with immunoSEQ multiplex PCR; TCRdb holds only in-frame clones, not every one. The table has more than 20,000 clones, just over 90% seen once; the top ten hold around 1.5%. Losses at the gene ends were 0 bases for V and 0 bases for J; bases not matched to a gene: 4. The CDR3 runs to 16 residues. Germline CDR1 reads LGHNT; CDR2 reads FRNRAP. V is TRBV12-5 and J is TRBJ1-1; 7 nucleotides line up with TRBD1. Sequenced material: lymph node tissue, taken from a patient treated with anti-PD-1 therapy. This clonotype was obtained from a female donor with metastatic renal cell carcinoma. In DNA, the CDR3 is TGTGCTAGTGGTTTGGTCGATGGGACAGTGAACACTGAAGCTTTCTTT. It specifies CASGLVDGTVNTEAFF.